This T cell receptor (beta chain) came from a study of cytomegalovirus exposure and HLA in healthy donors. The CDR3 spans 13 residues. V trimming: 5 bases; J trimming: 3 bases; junction bases outside the gene matches: 6. Per the germline V gene, CDR1 is SQVTM and CDR2 is ANQGSEA. Sequencing used immunoSEQ multiplex PCR; TCRdb keeps in-frame clones, though not all of them. Of 140,000 to 150,000 clones listed, over 90% are singletons. The chain links TRBV29-1 to TRBJ2-7, with 8 bases fitting TRBD1. The clonotype was recovered from a man aged 18 to 30 in good health and CMV-seropositive. Sequencing input: PBMCs. The DNA of the CDR3 is TGCAGCGTTCAATGGACAGGGTACTACGAGCAGTACTTC. Residues: CSVQWTGYYEQYF.